The clone carrying this T cell receptor (beta chain) was counted a single time. Antigen specificity is unknown. Other nucleotide sequences in the sample specify the same CDR3. The PCR made use of 60 Vbeta and 13 Jbeta primers. TCRdb's table, derived via immunoSEQ multiplex PCR, lists solely in-frame clones and lacks some. The repertoire holds approximately 140,000 clones, with about 82% as singletons. The sample is drawn from a study of cytomegalovirus exposure and HLA in healthy donors. Study results and caveats: In an earlier analysis, about 87% or about 30%: the productive usage of most TCR beta V segments.

The TCR originated in a man younger than 45 in good health and CMV-seronegative. The sequenced material came from PBMCs.

CDR3 residues: CASSLRVGQPQHF. The CDR3, as DNA: TGTGCCAGCAGCTTACGAGTCGGTCAGCCCCAGCATTTT. This chain joins TRBV5-6 and TRBJ1-5; D is unclear. The CDR3 has 13 amino acids. V lost 2 bases, J lost 6 bases, and 9 bases lay in between. The V gene's germline CDR1 is SGHDT and CDR2 YYEEEE.